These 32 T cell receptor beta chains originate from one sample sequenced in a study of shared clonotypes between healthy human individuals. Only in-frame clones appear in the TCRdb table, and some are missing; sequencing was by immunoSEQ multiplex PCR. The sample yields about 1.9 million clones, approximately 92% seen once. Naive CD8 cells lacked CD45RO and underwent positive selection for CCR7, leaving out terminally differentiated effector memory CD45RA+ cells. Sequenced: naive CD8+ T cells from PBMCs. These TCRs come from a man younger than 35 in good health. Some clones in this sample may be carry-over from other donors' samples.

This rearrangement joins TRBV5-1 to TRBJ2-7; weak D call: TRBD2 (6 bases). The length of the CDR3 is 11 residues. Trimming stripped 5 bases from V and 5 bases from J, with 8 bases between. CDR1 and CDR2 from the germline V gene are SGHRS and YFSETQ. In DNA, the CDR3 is TGCGCCAGCAGGTGGGGGGACGAGCAGTACTTC. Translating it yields CASRWGDEQYF.

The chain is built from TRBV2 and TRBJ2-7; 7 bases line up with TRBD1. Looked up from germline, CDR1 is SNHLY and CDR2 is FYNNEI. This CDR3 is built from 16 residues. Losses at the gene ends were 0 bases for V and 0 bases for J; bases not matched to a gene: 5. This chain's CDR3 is CASSEARTGSSYEQYF. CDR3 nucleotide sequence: TGTGCCAGCAGTGAAGCTCGGACAGGAAGCTCCTACGAGCAGTACTTC.

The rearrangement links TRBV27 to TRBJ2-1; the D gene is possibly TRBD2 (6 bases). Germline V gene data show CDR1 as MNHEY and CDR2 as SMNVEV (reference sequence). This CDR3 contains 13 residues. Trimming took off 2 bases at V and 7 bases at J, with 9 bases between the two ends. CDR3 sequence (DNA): TGTGCCAGCAGTTTACGCAGCGGGAATGAGCAGTTCTTC. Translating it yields CASSLRSGNEQFF.

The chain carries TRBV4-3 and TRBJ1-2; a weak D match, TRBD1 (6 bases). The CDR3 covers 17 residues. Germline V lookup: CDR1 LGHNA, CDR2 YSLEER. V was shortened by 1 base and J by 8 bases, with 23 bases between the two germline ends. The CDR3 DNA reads TGCGCCAGCAGCCAAGTATCGAAATCAGGGGCGGTATACGGCTACACCTTC. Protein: CASSQVSKSGAVYGYTF.

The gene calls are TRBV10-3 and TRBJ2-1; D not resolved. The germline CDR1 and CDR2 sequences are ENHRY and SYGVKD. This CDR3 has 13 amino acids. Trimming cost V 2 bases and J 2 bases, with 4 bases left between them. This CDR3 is CAISEHAYNEQFF. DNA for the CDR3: TGTGCCATCAGTGAGCATGCCTACAATGAGCAGTTCTTC.

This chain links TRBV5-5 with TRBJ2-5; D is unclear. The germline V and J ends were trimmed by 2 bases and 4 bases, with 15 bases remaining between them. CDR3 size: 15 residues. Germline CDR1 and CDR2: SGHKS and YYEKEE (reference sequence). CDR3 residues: CASSFGLSPGETQYF. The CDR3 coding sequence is TGTGCCAGCAGCTTCGGTCTGTCCCCCGGAGAGACCCAGTACTTC.

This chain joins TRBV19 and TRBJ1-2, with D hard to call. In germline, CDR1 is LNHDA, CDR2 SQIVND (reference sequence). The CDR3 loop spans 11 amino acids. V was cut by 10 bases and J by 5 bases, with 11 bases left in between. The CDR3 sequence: CATFSGYGYTF. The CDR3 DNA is TGTGCCACCTTCAGCGGTTATGGCTACACCTTC.

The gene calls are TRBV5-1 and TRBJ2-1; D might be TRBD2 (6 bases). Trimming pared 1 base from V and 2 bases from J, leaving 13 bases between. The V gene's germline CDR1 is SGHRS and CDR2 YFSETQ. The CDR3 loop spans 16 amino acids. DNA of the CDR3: TGCGCCAGCAGCTTGAATGGCGGGACCCCCTACAATGAGCAGTTCTTC. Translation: CASSLNGGTPYNEQFF. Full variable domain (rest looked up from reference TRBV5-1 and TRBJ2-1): KAGVTQTPRYLIKTRGQQVTLSCSPISGHRSVSWYQQTPGQGLQFLFEYFSETQRNKGNFPGRFSGRQFSNSRSEMNVSTLELGDSALYLCASSLNGGTPYNEQFFGPGTRLTVL.

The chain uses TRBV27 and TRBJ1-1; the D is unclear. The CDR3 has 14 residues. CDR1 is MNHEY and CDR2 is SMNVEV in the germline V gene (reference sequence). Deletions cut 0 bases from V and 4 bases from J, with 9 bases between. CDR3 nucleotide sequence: TGTGCCAGCAGTTTATCCGTCGGGCCCACTGAAGCTTTCTTT. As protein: CASSLSVGPTEAFF.

The CDR3 DNA follows: TGTGCCAGCAGAGACACCGGGTGGGATGAGCAGTACTTC. This gives the protein CASRDTGWDEQYF. The rearrangement joins TRBV2 to TRBJ2-7; D is uncertain. The germline CDR1 and CDR2 sequences are SNHLY and FYNNEI. This CDR3 comprises 13 residues. V gave up 6 bases and J gave up 7 bases, with 16 bases separating them. Full variable domain (outside the CDR3, taken from reference TRBV2 and TRBJ2-7): EPEVTQTPSHQVTQMGQEVILRCVPISNHLYFYWYRQILGQKVEFLVSFYNNEISEKSEIFDDQFSVERPDGSNFTLKIRSTKLEDSAMYFCASRDTGWDEQYFGPGTRLTVT.

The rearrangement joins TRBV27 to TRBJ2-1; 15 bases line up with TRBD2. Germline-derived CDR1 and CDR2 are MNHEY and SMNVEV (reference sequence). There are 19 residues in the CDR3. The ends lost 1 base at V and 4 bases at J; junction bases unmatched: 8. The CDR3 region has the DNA TGTGCCAGCAGTTTATGGACTAGCGGGAGGGCCTCCCCTTACAATGAGCAGTTCTTC. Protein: CASSLWTSGRASPYNEQFF.

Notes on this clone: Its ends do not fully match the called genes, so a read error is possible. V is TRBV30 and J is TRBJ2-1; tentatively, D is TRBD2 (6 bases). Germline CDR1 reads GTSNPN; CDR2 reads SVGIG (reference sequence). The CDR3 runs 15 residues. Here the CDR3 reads CAWSAPRDSNNEQFF. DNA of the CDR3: TGTGCCTGGAGTGCTCCCCGGGACTCCAACAATGAGCAGTTCTTC.

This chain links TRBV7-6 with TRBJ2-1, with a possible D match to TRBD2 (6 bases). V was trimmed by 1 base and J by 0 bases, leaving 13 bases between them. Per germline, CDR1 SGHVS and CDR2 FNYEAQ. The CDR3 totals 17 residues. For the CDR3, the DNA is TGTGCCAGCAGCTTAGGGGTGACGGGAGTCTCCTACAATGAGCAGTTCTTC. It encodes CASSLGVTGVSYNEQFF.

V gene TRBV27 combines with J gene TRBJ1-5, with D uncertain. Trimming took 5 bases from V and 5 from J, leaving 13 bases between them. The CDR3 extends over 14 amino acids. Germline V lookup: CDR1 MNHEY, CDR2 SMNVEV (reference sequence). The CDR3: CASSPRDSDQPQHF. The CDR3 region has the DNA TGTGCCAGCAGTCCCCGGGATTCTGATCAGCCCCAGCATTTT.

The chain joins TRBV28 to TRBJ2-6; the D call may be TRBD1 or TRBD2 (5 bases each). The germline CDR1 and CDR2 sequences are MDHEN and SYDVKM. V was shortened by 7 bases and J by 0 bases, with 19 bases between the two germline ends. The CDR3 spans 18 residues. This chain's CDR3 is CASTKEGQILSGANVLTF. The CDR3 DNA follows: TGTGCCAGCACCAAAGAGGGGCAAATCCTCTCTGGGGCCAACGTCCTGACTTTC.

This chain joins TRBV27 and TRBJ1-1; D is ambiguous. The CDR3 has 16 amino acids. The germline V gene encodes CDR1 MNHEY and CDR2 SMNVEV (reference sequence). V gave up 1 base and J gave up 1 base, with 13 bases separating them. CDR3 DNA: TGTGCCAGCAGTTTATTATCGTTGACGGCGAACACTGAAGCTTTCTTT. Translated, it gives CASSLLSLTANTEAFF.

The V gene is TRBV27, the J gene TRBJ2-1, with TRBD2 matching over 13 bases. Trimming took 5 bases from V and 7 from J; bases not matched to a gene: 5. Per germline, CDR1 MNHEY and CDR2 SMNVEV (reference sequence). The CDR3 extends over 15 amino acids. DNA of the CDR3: TGTGCCAGCAGTCCCGGGACTAGCGGGAAAAATGAGCAGTTCTTC. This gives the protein CASSPGTSGKNEQFF.

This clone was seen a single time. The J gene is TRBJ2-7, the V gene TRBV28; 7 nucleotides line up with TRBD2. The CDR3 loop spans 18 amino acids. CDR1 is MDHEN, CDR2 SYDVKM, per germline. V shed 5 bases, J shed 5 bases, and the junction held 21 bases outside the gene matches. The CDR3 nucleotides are TGTGCCAGCAGTCCTGGGGAACTAGCGTTAGGAAACTACGACGAGCAGTACTTC. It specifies CASSPGELALGNYDEQYF.

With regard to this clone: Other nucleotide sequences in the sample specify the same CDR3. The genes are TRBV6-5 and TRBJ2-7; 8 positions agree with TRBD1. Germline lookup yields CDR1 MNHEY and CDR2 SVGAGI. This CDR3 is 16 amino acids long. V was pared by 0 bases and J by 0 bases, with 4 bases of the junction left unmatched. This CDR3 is CASSYSTGAVSYEQYF. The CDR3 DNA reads TGTGCCAGCAGTTACTCGACAGGGGCCGTCTCCTACGAGCAGTACTTC.

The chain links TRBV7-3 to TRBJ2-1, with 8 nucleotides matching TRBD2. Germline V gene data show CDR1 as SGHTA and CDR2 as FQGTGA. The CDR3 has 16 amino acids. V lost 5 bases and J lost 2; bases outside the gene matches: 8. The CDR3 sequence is CASSLLRREAYNEQFF. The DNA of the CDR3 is TGTGCCAGCAGCCTCCTGAGGCGGGAGGCCTACAATGAGCAGTTCTTC.

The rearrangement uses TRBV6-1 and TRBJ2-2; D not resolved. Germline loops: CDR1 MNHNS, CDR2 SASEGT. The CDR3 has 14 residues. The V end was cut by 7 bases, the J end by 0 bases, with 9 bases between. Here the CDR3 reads CASIWSANTGELFF. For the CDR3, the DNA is TGTGCCAGCATTTGGAGCGCGAACACCGGGGAGCTGTTTTTT.

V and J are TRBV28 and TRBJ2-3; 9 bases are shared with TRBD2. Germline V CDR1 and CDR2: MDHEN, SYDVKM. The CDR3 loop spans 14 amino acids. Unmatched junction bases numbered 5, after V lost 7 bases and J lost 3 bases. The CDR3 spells CASTSGVLTDTQYF. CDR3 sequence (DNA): TGTGCCAGCACTAGCGGGGTATTAACAGATACGCAGTATTTT.

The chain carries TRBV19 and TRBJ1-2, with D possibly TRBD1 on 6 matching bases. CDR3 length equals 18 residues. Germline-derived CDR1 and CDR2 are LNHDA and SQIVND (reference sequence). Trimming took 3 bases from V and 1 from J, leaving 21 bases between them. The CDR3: CASSIDLEGELNNYGYTF. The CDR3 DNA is TGTGCCAGTAGTATTGACTTGGAGGGGGAGCTGAATAACTATGGCTACACCTTC.

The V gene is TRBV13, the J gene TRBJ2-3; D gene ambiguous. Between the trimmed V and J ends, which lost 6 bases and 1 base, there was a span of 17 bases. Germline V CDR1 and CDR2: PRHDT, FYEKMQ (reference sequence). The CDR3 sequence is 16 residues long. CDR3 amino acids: CASSFRRRSGTDTQYF. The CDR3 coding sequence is TGTGCCAGCAGTTTTCGACGGAGAAGCGGCACAGATACGCAGTATTTT.

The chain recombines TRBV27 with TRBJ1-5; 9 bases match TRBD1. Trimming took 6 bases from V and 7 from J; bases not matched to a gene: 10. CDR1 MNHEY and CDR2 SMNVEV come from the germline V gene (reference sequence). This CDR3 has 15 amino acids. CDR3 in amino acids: CASSPRGTGFQPQHF. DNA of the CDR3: TGTGCCAGCAGCCCGAGGGGGACAGGGTTCCAGCCCCAGCATTTT.

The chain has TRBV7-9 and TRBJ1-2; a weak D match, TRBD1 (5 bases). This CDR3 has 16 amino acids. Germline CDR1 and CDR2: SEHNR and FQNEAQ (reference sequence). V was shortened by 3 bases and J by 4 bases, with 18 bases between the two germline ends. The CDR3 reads CASSFTPSSGSYGYTF. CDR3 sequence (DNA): TGTGCCAGCAGCTTCACCCCATCTTCAGGGTCCTATGGCTACACCTTC.

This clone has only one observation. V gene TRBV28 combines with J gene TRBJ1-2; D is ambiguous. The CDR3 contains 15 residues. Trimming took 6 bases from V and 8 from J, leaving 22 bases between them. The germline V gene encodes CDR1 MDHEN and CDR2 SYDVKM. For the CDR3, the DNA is TGTGCCAGCAGCCTTGCGCGATCTAATTGGTACGGCTACACCTTC. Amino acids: CASSLARSNWYGYTF.

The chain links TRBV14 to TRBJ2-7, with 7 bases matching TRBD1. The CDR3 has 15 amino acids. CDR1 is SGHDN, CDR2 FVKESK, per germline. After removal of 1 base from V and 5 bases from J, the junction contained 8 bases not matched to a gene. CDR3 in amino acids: CASSQGQGYFHEQYF. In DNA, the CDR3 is TGTGCCAGCAGCCAAGGACAGGGTTACTTCCACGAGCAGTACTTC.

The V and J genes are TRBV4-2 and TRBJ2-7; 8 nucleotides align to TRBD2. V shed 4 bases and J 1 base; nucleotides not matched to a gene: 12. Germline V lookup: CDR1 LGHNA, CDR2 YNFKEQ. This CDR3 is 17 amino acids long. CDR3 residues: CASSPLAGLAQSYEQYF. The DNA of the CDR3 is TGTGCCAGCAGCCCCTTAGCGGGACTTGCCCAGTCCTACGAGCAGTACTTC.

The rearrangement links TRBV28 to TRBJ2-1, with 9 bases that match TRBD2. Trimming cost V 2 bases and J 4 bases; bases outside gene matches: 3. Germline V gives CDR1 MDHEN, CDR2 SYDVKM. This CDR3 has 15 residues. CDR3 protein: CASSLGLALYNEQFF. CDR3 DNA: TGTGCCAGCAGTTTAGGACTAGCGCTTTACAATGAGCAGTTCTTC.

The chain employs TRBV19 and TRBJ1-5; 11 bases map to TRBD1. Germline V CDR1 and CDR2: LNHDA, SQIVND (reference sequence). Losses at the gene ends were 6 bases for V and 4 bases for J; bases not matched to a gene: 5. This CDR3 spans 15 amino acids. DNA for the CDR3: TGTGCCAGTAGGGGAGGGGACAGGGGGAATCAGCCCCAGCATTTT. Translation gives CASRGGDRGNQPQHF.

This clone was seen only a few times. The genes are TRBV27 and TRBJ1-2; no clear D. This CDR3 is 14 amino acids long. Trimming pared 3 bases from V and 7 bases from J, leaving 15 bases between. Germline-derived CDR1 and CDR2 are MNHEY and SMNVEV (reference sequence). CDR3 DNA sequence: TGTGCCAGCAGTTTCCAGGACGGAGGGTCTGGCTACACCTTC. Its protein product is CASSFQDGGSGYTF.